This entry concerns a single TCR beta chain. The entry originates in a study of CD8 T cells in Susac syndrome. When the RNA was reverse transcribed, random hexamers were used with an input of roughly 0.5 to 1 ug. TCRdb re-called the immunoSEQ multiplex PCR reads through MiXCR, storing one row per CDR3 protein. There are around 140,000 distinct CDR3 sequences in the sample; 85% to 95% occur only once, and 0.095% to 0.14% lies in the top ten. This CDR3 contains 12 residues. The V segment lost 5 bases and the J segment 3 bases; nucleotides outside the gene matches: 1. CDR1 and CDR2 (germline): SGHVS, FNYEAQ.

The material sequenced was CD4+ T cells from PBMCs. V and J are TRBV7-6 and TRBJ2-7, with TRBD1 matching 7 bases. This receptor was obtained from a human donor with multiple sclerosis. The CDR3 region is CASSRQGYEQYF. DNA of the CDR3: TGTGCCAGCAGCAGACAGGGCTACGAGCAGTACTTC.